A selection of T cell receptor beta chains follows, all from one sample in a study of blood T cell repertoires in COVID-19. Here immunoSEQ multiplex PCR was the method, and the copy in TCRdb shows in-frame clones only, minus some. This sample carries over 140,000 clones, approximately 79% of them seen once, and the ten largest clones take about 3.2%. Sequencing was carried out using PBMCs or T cells enriched from blood (not recorded which). Receptors originate from a woman aged 45-65 years who had recovered from COVID-19. Both conserved end residues are trimmed from each CDR3.

TRBV14,TRBJ1-2,ASSQNPRGYYGYT
TRBV11-2,TRBJ2-7,ASSPSRAGGFYEQY
TRBV13,TRBJ1-2,ASSRQSRTIGYT
TRBV27,TRBJ1-1,ASSPQGTMNTEAF
TRBV7-8,TRBJ1-2,ASSTHPTGYGYT
TRBV10-3,TRBJ2-3,AIRQDGDTQY
TRBV5-8,TRBJ1-5,ASSPGTGRPVGNQPQH
TRBV4-1,TRBJ1-5,ASSQVPQGGGNQPQH
TRBV18,TRBJ2-7,ASSPGRGRTYEQY
TRBV3-1/TRBV3-2,TRBJ2-3,ASSQEWSGTSTDTQY
TRBV9,TRBJ1-1,ASSVTGVNTEAF
TRBV12-3/TRBV12-4,TRBJ1-1,ASSGPQGSEAF
TRBV6-1,TRBJ2-1,ASSGASGVSYNEQF
TRBV19,TRBJ2-1,ASSIAGGSDEQF
TRBV30,TRBJ1-5,AWSLDNQPQH
TRBV2,TRBJ1-1,ASTQTGANTEAF
TRBV2,TRBJ2-7,ASSPETGATYEQY
TRBV27,TRBJ1-1,ASRRTASQLSMNTEAF
TRBV6-5,TRBJ1-2,ASSYSTGNGYT
TRBV30,TRBJ1-4,AWQTGVGHEKLF
TRBV3-1/TRBV3-2,TRBJ2-3,ASSPRLAGGVVTDTQY
TRBV18,TRBJ1-2,ASSPPRQGTYGYT
TRBV9,TRBJ1-3,ASSSSGVAGNTIY
TRBV27,TRBJ2-3,ASSSWGSGTSTDTQY
TRBV14,TRBJ2-2,ASSQDRGLAGNTGELF
TRBV28,TRBJ2-3,ASSLLRATPDTQY
TRBV19,TRBJ1-2,ATSKQGGYT
TRBV9,TRBJ1-2,ASSSQENYGYT
TRBV5-1,TRBJ1-2,ASAPAGWDYGYT
TRBV6-1,TRBJ2-7,ASSEFSFYEQY
TRBV7-8,TRBJ2-7,ASSLDRGRDEQY
TRBV27,TRBJ1-1,ASSRYGLPRDTEAF
TRBV7-9,TRBJ1-6,ASSLGQGRSPLH
TRBV27,TRBJ1-1,ASSLRTGGRKAF
TRBV24-1,TRBJ2-1,ATTNYNEQF
TRBV11-3,TRBJ1-6,ASSRGQGASPLH
TRBV13,TRBJ2-7,ASSLVASGGYEQY
TRBV28,TRBJ2-7,ASGTPGQSSYEQY
TRBV19,TRBJ1-3,ASSIEGGSSGNTIY
TRBV30,TRBJ2-2,AWSPRTGELF
TRBV7-2,TRBJ1-2,ATRQLTWDSADYGYT
TRBV18,TRBJ2-5,ASSPLRGNREETQY